The 22 T cell receptor beta chains given below trace back to one sample, sequenced in a study of molecular identifiers for immune sequencing clone quantification. Each CDR3 protein is one row after TCRdb ran MiXCR on the PCR reads. The sample includes about 40,000 distinct CDR3 sequences, roughly 20% of them seen just once. Specimen: naive CD8+ T cells from blood, with Jurkat cell RNA spiked in. Subset: FACS-sorted CD8+CD4-CCR7+CD45RA+ naive T cells. The receptors here all came from a human donor in good health. Some libraries in this study had Jurkat cell RNA spiked in.

The chain links TRBV9 to TRBJ2-1, with 11 bases fitting TRBD2. V was pared by 3 bases and J by 8 bases, with 7 bases of the junction left unmatched. Germline CDR1 is SGDLS and CDR2 is YYNGEE. The CDR3 is made up of 15 amino acids. The CDR3 DNA reads as TGTGCCAGCAGCGATAGCGGGAGGGCCAGGTATGAGCAGTTCTTC. This encodes CASSDSGRARYEQFF.

This clonotype has ten or more counts. CDR3 sequence (DNA): TGTGCCAGCAGCATGGGAAAAGAGACCCAGTACTTC. It specifies CASSMGKETQYF. The chain has TRBV11-2 and TRBJ2-5; D not certain. Per the germline V gene, CDR1 is SGHAT and CDR2 is FQNNGV. This CDR3 region has 12 residues. V dropped 5 bases and J dropped 3 bases, with 7 bases sitting between them.

This clonotype was counted ten times or more. As DNA, the CDR3 is TGTGCCAGCAGCGTGCCTTACCAAGAGACCCAGTACTTC. Its translation: CASSVPYQETQYF. The chain has TRBV14 and TRBJ2-5; D not resolved. This CDR3 is 13 amino acids long. The germline V and J ends were trimmed by 5 bases and 0 bases, with 7 bases remaining between them. CDR1 SGHDN and CDR2 FVKESK come from the germline V gene.

This clonotype occurred many times. A junction end diverges from the germline sequence, so it may reflect a read error. J is TRBJ2-1 and V is TRBV7-9; tentatively, D is TRBD2 (6 bases). The CDR3 contains 13 residues. CDR1 and CDR2 from the germline V gene are SEHNR and FQNEAQ (reference sequence). This chain's CDR3 is CASSLLDYIAPAF. The CDR3 bases are TGTGCCAGCAGCCTACTGGACTATATTGCACCGGCTTTC.

The chain combines TRBV27 with TRBJ2-3, with D tentatively TRBD2 (6 bases). The germline CDR1 and CDR2 sequences are MNHEY and SMNVEV (reference sequence). The CDR3 totals 17 residues. Trimming stripped 5 bases from V and 1 base from J, with 19 bases between. The chain's CDR3 is CASSIFSSVPGTDTQYF. The CDR3, as DNA: TGTGCCAGCAGTATCTTCTCTAGCGTTCCGGGCACAGATACGCAGTATTTT.

This chain uses TRBV7-9 with TRBJ2-2, with a tentative D call TRBD2 (6 bases). Between the trimmed V and J ends, which lost 5 bases and 4 bases, there was a span of 11 bases. Germline V gene sequence: CDR1 SEHNR, CDR2 FQNEAQ (reference sequence). The CDR3 is made up of 14 amino acids. The CDR3 DNA follows: TGTGCCAGCAGCCTTAGCGGCTTCACCGGGGAGCTGTTTTTT. Residues: CASSLSGFTGELFF.

In its sample, this clonotype was seen many times. The chain joins TRBV7-9 to TRBJ2-3, with D possibly being TRBD2 (5 bases). Trimming took off 1 base at V and 3 bases at J, with 11 bases between the two ends. The CDR3 extends over 15 amino acids. The V gene's germline CDR1 is SEHNR and CDR2 FQNEAQ (reference sequence). Here the CDR3 DNA reads TGTGCCAGCAGCTTAGTCCTGGGAGAGACAGATACGCAGTATTTT. This gives the protein CASSLVLGETDTQYF. Based on the CDR3 plus reference TRBV7-9 and TRBJ2-3, the full variable domain is DTGVSQNPRHKITKRGQNVTFRCDPISEHNRLYWYRQTLGQGPEFLTYFQNEAQLEKSRLLSDRFSAERPKGSFSTLEIQRTEQGDSAMYLCASSLVLGETDTQYFGPGTRLTVL.

This clonotype was seen at least ten times. The genes are TRBV10-3 and TRBJ2-7; 9 nucleotides align to TRBD1. V was pared by 9 bases and J by 0 bases, with 3 bases of the junction left unmatched. Per germline, CDR1 ENHRY and CDR2 SYGVKD. The CDR3 consists of 13 residues. This chain's CDR3 is CAIRDRDSYEQYF. The CDR3 coding sequence is TGTGCCATACGGGACAGGGACTCCTACGAGCAGTACTTC.

This clonotype was observed a handful of times. CDR3: CASSSSGGFGQPQHF. In nucleotides, the CDR3 is TGTGCCAGCAGCTCGTCAGGGGGCTTCGGGCAGCCCCAGCATTTT. This chain uses TRBV13 with TRBJ1-5; 8 bases align to TRBD1. CDR3 size: 15 residues. CDR1 and CDR2 (germline): PRHDT, FYEKMQ (reference sequence). V trimming: 4 bases; J trimming: 7 bases; junction bases outside the gene matches: 9. Supplemented by reference TRBV13 and TRBJ1-5, the full variable domain reads AAGVIQSPRHLIKEKRETATLKCYPIPRHDTVYWYQQGPGQDPQFLISFYEKMQSDKGSIPDRFSAQQFSDYHSELNMSSLELGDSALYFCASSSSGGFGQPQHFGDGTRLSIL.

This clonotype has a count of ten or more. The rearrangement uses TRBV13 and TRBJ2-5; D may be TRBD1 (6 bases). Trimming took off 5 bases at V and 4 bases at J, with 14 bases between the two ends. Germline V lookup: CDR1 PRHDT, CDR2 FYEKMQ (reference sequence). The CDR3 covers 14 residues. As DNA, the CDR3 is TGTGCCAGCAGCACCCGGGACATACCAGAGACCCAGTACTTC. Amino acids: CASSTRDIPETQYF.

The table lists this clonotype with many counts. The chain combines TRBV6-6 with TRBJ2-7, with 12 nucleotides matching TRBD2. CDR1 is MNHNY and CDR2 is SVGAGI in the germline V gene (reference sequence). This CDR3 comprises 15 residues. V trimming: 6 bases; J trimming: 1 base; junction bases outside the gene matches: 4. In DNA form, the CDR3 reads TGTGCCAGCAGGCCTCTAGCGGGAGGGTCCTACGAGCAGTACTTC. This gives the protein CASRPLAGGSYEQYF.

This clonotype has at least ten counts. CDR3 coding DNA: TGTGCCAGCAGTTTACTACGGCAGGGGGCGCCGAGCAATCAGCCCCAGCATTTT. It encodes CASSLLRQGAPSNQPQHF. The chain combines TRBV28 with TRBJ1-5; 8 bases are shared with TRBD1. Trimming took 2 bases from V and 1 from J; bases not matched to a gene: 10. Germline CDR1 MDHEN, CDR2 SYDVKM. The CDR3 totals 18 residues.

This clonotype appeared many times. This chain connects TRBV5-6 to TRBJ2-1; D might be TRBD1 (5 bases). Trimming stripped 4 bases from V and 3 bases from J, with 14 bases between. The germline V gene encodes CDR1 SGHDT and CDR2 YYEEEE. CDR3 length: 15 amino acids. Here the CDR3 reads CASSLRAFGYNEQFF. As DNA, the CDR3 is TGTGCCAGCAGCCTCAGGGCTTTTGGCTACAATGAGCAGTTCTTC.

At least ten counts were recorded for this clonotype. CDR3 in DNA: TGTGCCAGCAGCTCCGTACAGGAAAATGAAAAACTGTTTTTT. Protein sequence: CASSSVQENEKLFF. This chain links TRBV7-9 with TRBJ1-4, with D maybe TRBD1 (5 bases). The V gene's germline CDR1 is SEHNR and CDR2 FQNEAQ (reference sequence). This CDR3 region has 14 residues. The V end was cut by 4 bases, the J end by 5 bases, with 11 bases between.

This clonotype appeared many times. This chain connects TRBV4-1 to TRBJ1-5; 9 positions agree with TRBD1. The CDR3 is made up of 15 amino acids. CDR1 and CDR2 from the germline V gene are MGHRA and YSYEKL. J gave up 1 base and V 4 bases, and 2 bases lay outside the gene matches. The CDR3 is CASSRGTGSNQPQHF. DNA for the CDR3: TGCGCCAGCAGCCGAGGGACAGGGAGCAATCAGCCCCAGCATTTT.

With respect to this clonotype: Possible read error: a much larger clone is one base away. The genes are TRBV5-4 and TRBJ2-7, with a weak D call TRBD1 (6 bases). The germline CDR1 and CDR2 sequences are SGHNT and YYREEE (reference sequence). The CDR3 length is 13 residues. The DNA for the CDR3 is TGTGCCAGCAGCTTGGGGGACAACTACGAGCCGTACTTC. The encoded protein is CASSLGDNYEPYF. The full variable domain, rest sourced from reference TRBV5-4 and TRBJ2-7, is ETGVTQSPTHLIKTRGQQVTLRCSSQSGHNTVSWYQQALGQGPQFIFQYYREEENGRGNFPPRFSGLQFPNYSSELNVNALELDDSALYLCASSLGDNYEPYFGPGTRLTVT.

This clonotype was counted ten times or more. The chain links TRBV7-9 to TRBJ2-7, with TRBD2 identical over 13 bases. This CDR3 has 14 amino acids. Germline V gene data show CDR1 as SEHNR and CDR2 as FQNEAQ (reference sequence). J was trimmed by 4 bases and V by 4 bases; bases with no gene match: 1. CDR3 sequence (DNA): TGTGCCAGCAGCTCGGGACTAGCGGGATACGAGCAGTACTTC. Translated: CASSSGLAGYEQYF.

A note on this clonotype: Being one base from a much bigger clone, this may be a read error. This chain uses TRBV9 with TRBJ2-2; tentatively, D is TRBD2 (5 bases). CDR3 length equals 17 residues. In germline, CDR1 is SGDLS, CDR2 YYNGEE. CDR3 in amino acids: CASSVAPRAVNTGEPFF. The CDR3 DNA is TGTGCCAGCAGCGTAGCCCCTCGGGCGGTAAACACCGGGGAGCCGTTTTTT.

Concerning this clonotype: This may stem from a read error, because a much larger clone lies one nucleotide away. The chain uses TRBV28 and TRBJ2-1; TRBD2 is a possible D gene (6 bases). Germline V CDR1 and CDR2: MDHEN, SYDVKM. The CDR3 contains 15 residues. Written as DNA, the CDR3 is TGTGCCAGCAGTTTAGAACTAGCCACCTACAATGAGCAGATCTTC. Translated, it gives CASSLELATYNEQIF.

Ten or more counts support this clonotype. This chain connects TRBV13 to TRBJ2-6; D is uncertain. Per the germline V gene, CDR1 is PRHDT and CDR2 is FYEKMQ (reference sequence). This CDR3 has 18 amino acids. The V and J ends lost 5 bases and 0 bases respectively, with 17 bases between them. The CDR3 nucleotides are TGTGCCAGCAGCCATAGGGCTACCGGCGGCTCTGGGGCCAACGTCCTGACTTTC. Translation: CASSHRATGGSGANVLTF.

This clonotype was observed a few times. V is TRBV4-1 and J is TRBJ2-3, with a weak D call TRBD2 (7 bases). The CDR3 runs to 15 residues. The V end lost 4 bases, the J end lost 3 bases, and 14 bases lay between the germline ends. Germline V gives CDR1 MGHRA, CDR2 YSYEKL. Here the CDR3 DNA reads TGCGCCAGCAGCCCCTTGGGAGGGGGGACAGATACGCAGTATTTT. This encodes CASSPLGGGTDTQYF.

This clonotype was seen repeatedly, ten times or more. The chain is built from TRBV12-5 and TRBJ1-2; D possibly corresponds to TRBD1 (6 bases). The V and J ends lost 6 bases and 8 bases respectively, with 19 bases between them. Germline CDR1 LGHNT, CDR2 FRNRAP. The CDR3 loop spans 14 amino acids. In nucleotides, the CDR3 is TGTGCTAGTGGCCCCGCAGGGAAGGGGGGAGGCTACACCTTC. It translates to CASGPAGKGGGYTF. The entire variable domain, with the rest obtained from reference TRBV12-5 and TRBJ1-2, is as follows: DARVTQTPRHKVTEMGQEVTMRCQPILGHNTVFWYRQTMMQGLELLAYFRNRAPLDDSGMPKDRFSAEMPDATLATLKIQPSEPRDSAVYFCASGPAGKGGGYTFGSGTRLTVV.